One sample yielded the 21 T cell receptor beta chains listed below, sequenced in a study of blood T cell repertoires in COVID-19. Here immunoSEQ multiplex PCR was the method, and the copy in TCRdb shows in-frame clones only, minus some. The sample lists over 90,000 clones, roughly 79% occurring once. Sequenced: peripheral blood. These receptors came from a man older than 75 with COVID-19, enrolled during active disease.

The chain combines TRBV5-1 with TRBJ2-5; TRBD2 might be the D (6 bases). The CDR3 consists of 12 residues. V was cut by 2 bases and J by 5 bases, with 7 bases left in between. Germline V gene data show CDR1 as SGHRS and CDR2 as YFSETQ. In nucleotides, the CDR3 is TGCGCCAGCAGCTTCCGGGGGGAGACCCAGTACTTC. Protein: CASSFRGETQYF.

This clone appeared a single time. This chain links TRBV5-4 with TRBJ2-7; 8 bases align to TRBD2. V shed 4 bases, J shed 0 bases, and the junction held 6 bases outside the gene matches. This CDR3 has 15 residues. CDR1 is SGHNT and CDR2 is YYREEE in the germline V gene (reference sequence). The CDR3 loop is CASSPESGSSYEQYF. The DNA of the CDR3 is TGTGCCAGCAGCCCAGAGAGCGGGAGCTCCTACGAGCAGTACTTC.

The chain has TRBV12-5 and TRBJ2-1, with no clear D. There are 18 residues in the CDR3. Germline V gives CDR1 LGHNT, CDR2 FRNRAP. The V end lost 0 bases, the J end lost 4 bases, and 19 bases lay between the germline ends. The DNA of the CDR3 is TGTGCTAGTGGTTTGGTACGATCCTACCCCAATCAATACAATGAGCAGTTCTTC. Translating it yields CASGLVRSYPNQYNEQFF.

This chain links TRBV24-1 with TRBJ2-1, with a possible D match to TRBD2 (6 bases). Deletions cut 1 base from V and 0 bases from J, with 18 bases between. The CDR3 loop spans 19 amino acids. Germline lookup yields CDR1 KGHDR and CDR2 SFDVKD. CDR3 nucleotides: TGTGCCACCAGTGATTTAACGGCCCCAGCGGGTAGCTCCTACAATGAGCAGTTCTTC. Its translation: CATSDLTAPAGSSYNEQFF.

V is TRBV3-1 (or the pseudogene TRBV3-2) and J is TRBJ1-5, with a tentative D call TRBD1 (5 bases). V gave up 4 bases and J gave up 0 bases, with 16 bases separating them. The CDR3 spans 17 residues. The germline CDR1 and CDR2 sequences are LGHDT and YNNKEL (reference sequence). The DNA for the CDR3 is TGTGCCAGCAGCCCCCCGGGGGGTAAGTATAGCAATCAGCCCCAGCATTTT. This sequence encodes CASSPPGGKYSNQPQHF.

V is TRBV4-1 and J is TRBJ2-1; TRBD2 matches 11 bases. In germline, CDR1 is MGHRA, CDR2 YSYEKL. Germline trimming cut 3 bases from V and 3 bases from J; bases unmatched to any gene: 1. The CDR3 has 15 residues. The CDR3 region has the DNA TGCGCCAGCAGCCAGGGACTAGCGGACTACAATGAGCAGTTCTTC. This gives the protein CASSQGLADYNEQFF.

V usage is TRBV7-3 and J usage is TRBJ2-1; TRBD2 agrees at 12 bases. J was trimmed by 6 bases and V by 5 bases; bases with no gene match: 5. Germline CDR1 and CDR2: SGHTA and FQGTGA. This CDR3 region has 15 residues. CDR3 sequence reads: CASSLTSGRSNEQFF. CDR3 bases: TGTGCCAGCAGCCTTACTAGCGGGAGGTCCAATGAGCAGTTCTTC.

This clone occurred a few times. The V call is TRBV18, the J call TRBJ1-5; perhaps TRBD1 as D (6 bases). This CDR3 region has 16 residues. V dropped 3 bases and J dropped 3 bases, with 15 bases sitting between them. Germline values: CDR1 KGHSH, CDR2 LQKENI. The CDR3 here is CASSPSGGPNNQPQHF. The CDR3 DNA reads TGTGCCAGCTCACCTTCCGGGGGGCCTAACAATCAGCCCCAGCATTTT.

This sequence joins TRBV19 and TRBJ2-1; 12 positions agree with TRBD1. The trim removed 2 bases at V and 7 bases at J, leaving 6 bases unmatched. Germline V gene lookup returns CDR1 LNHDA and CDR2 SQIVND (reference sequence). The CDR3 covers 16 residues. In DNA, the CDR3 is TGTGCCAGTAGTATAACAGGGACAGGGGGCTTAAATGAGCAGTTCTTC. It translates to CASSITGTGGLNEQFF.

The chain employs TRBV19 and TRBJ1-2; D uncertain. Trimming took 6 bases from V and 4 from J, leaving 15 bases between them. Looked up from germline, CDR1 is LNHDA and CDR2 is SQIVND (reference sequence). The CDR3 is 14 amino acids. The CDR3 is CASSHLTAGYGYTF. In nucleotides, the CDR3 is TGTGCCAGTAGCCACCTTACAGCGGGCTATGGCTACACCTTC.

This rearrangement joins TRBV5-6 to TRBJ1-2, with 7 nucleotides matching TRBD1. The CDR3 runs 13 residues. The J segment lost 2 bases and the V segment lost 2 bases, leaving 0 bases of the junction unmatched. Germline V gives CDR1 SGHDT, CDR2 YYEEEE. CDR3 DNA sequence: TGTGCCAGCAGCTTACAGGGGAACTATGGCTACACCTTC. Protein: CASSLQGNYGYTF.

This clone was counted only a few times. This chain uses TRBV2 with TRBJ2-1; TRBD2 matches 15 bases. The germline V gene has CDR1 SNHLY and CDR2 FYNNEI. The V and J ends lost 5 bases and 6 bases, in that order; junction bases with no gene match: 5. This CDR3 has 16 residues. CDR3 nucleotides: TGTGCCAGCAGTCCTGGGACTAGCGGGAGGCGCAATGAGCAGTTCTTC. As protein: CASSPGTSGRRNEQFF.

J is TRBJ1-4 and V is TRBV5-1; 9 nucleotides line up with TRBD1. This CDR3 is built from 15 residues. Germline CDR1 is SGHRS and CDR2 is YFSETQ. Losses at the gene ends were 4 bases for V and 3 bases for J; bases not matched to a gene: 4. CDR3 region: CASSLQGAANEKLFF. CDR3 nucleotide sequence: TGCGCCAGCAGCCTACAGGGGGCGGCTAATGAAAAACTGTTTTTT.

This clone was seen only a few times. This rearrangement joins TRBV3-1 (or the pseudogene TRBV3-2) to TRBJ2-7, with 8 bases aligning to TRBD1. The V gene end was trimmed by 0 bases and the J gene end by 6 bases; junction bases not matched to a gene: 10. In germline, CDR1 is LGHDT, CDR2 YNNKEL (reference sequence). This CDR3 is 16 amino acids long. CDR3 sequence reads: CASSQDFGQGPLEQYF. Written as DNA, the CDR3 is TGTGCCAGCAGCCAAGATTTCGGACAGGGCCCCCTCGAGCAGTACTTC.

V and J are TRBV3-1 (or the pseudogene TRBV3-2) and TRBJ1-2; 10 bases fit TRBD1. This CDR3 spans 12 amino acids. Trimming took 1 base from V and 13 from J; bases not matched to a gene: 3. In germline, CDR1 is LGHDT, CDR2 YNNKEL (reference sequence). CDR3 DNA sequence: TGTGCCAGCAGCCAAGGACAGGGGGCGGTCACCTTC. It codes for CASSQGQGAVTF.

The table lists this clone with a count of one. J is TRBJ2-3 and V is TRBV5-4; D is perhaps TRBD1 (7 bases). Germline V CDR1 and CDR2: SGHNT, YYREEE (reference sequence). With 2 bases removed from V and 4 bases from J, the gap between germline ends came to 14 bases. The CDR3 is 15 amino acids. Written as DNA, the CDR3 is TGTGCCAGCAGCTTTCCAGGGGGGCGGTCAGATACGCAGTATTTT. Encoded protein: CASSFPGGRSDTQYF.

This clone was detected only a few times. The chain is built from TRBV10-3 and TRBJ1-6; 9 bases map to TRBD1. J lost 7 bases, V lost 0 bases, and 1 base had no gene match. Germline CDR1 and CDR2: ENHRY and SYGVKD. This CDR3 region has 15 residues. The CDR3 bases are TGTGCCATCAGTGAGTCCGGGACAGGGAATTCACCCCTCCACTTT. Residues: CAISESGTGNSPLHF.

The rearrangement joins TRBV19 to TRBJ2-3; D is undetermined. V gave up 5 bases and J gave up 0 bases, with 12 bases separating them. CDR3 length equals 15 residues. Germline V CDR1 and CDR2: LNHDA, SQIVND (reference sequence). CDR3 sequence reads: CASSGLFASTDTQYF. The CDR3 nucleotides read TGTGCCAGTAGTGGCCTGTTTGCTAGCACAGATACGCAGTATTTT.

The gene calls are TRBV25-1 and TRBJ1-2; possible D gene TRBD1, 5 bases. The CDR3 is 14 amino acids. The germline gives CDR1 MGHDK, CDR2 SYGVNS. Trimming cost V 2 bases and J 2 bases, with 9 bases left between them. In DNA, the CDR3 is TGTGCCAGCAGTGAAGGCGGGGCAAACTATGGCTACACCTTC. It encodes CASSEGGANYGYTF.

The chain uses TRBV7-9 and TRBJ1-4; the match to TRBD1 covers 8 bases. The CDR3 totals 15 residues. Looked up from germline, CDR1 is SEHNR and CDR2 is FQNEAQ (reference sequence). J lost 7 bases, V lost 5 bases, and 9 bases had no gene match. DNA for the CDR3: TGTGCCAGCAGCCTACCGACAGGGGCCGTTGAAAAACTGTTTTTT. Encoded protein: CASSLPTGAVEKLFF.

This chain joins TRBV7-2 and TRBJ2-1; 12 bases line up with TRBD2. Germline V gives CDR1 SGHTA, CDR2 FQGNSA. With 1 base clipped from V and 8 bases from J, the junction kept 6 bases outside the gene matches. The CDR3 is 16 amino acids. The CDR3 protein is CASSLDASGGAHEQFF. The CDR3 bases are TGTGCCAGCAGCTTAGATGCTAGCGGGGGGGCCCATGAGCAGTTCTTC.